These 27 T cell receptor beta chains were sequenced from one sample in a study of blood T cell repertoires in COVID-19. TCRdb's table, derived via immunoSEQ multiplex PCR, lists solely in-frame clones and lacks some. Of 55,000 to 70,000 clones in the sample, approximately 91% were seen once. Sequencing used peripheral blood. These receptors were collected from a woman aged 50 to 60 with active or convalescent COVID-19.

The V gene is TRBV10-3, the J gene TRBJ2-2; unclear D gene. V shed 0 bases and J shed 2 bases, with 7 bases lying between them. This CDR3 contains 15 residues. Germline V gives CDR1 ENHRY, CDR2 SYGVKD. DNA for the CDR3: TGTGCCATCAGTGAGTCGGCTCGAAACACCGGGGAGCTGTTTTTT. The encoded protein is CAISESARNTGELFF.

The chain carries TRBV28 and TRBJ1-1; 7 bases fit TRBD1. The V gene end was trimmed by 8 bases and the J gene end by 7 bases; junction bases not matched to a gene: 7. CDR1 and CDR2 (germline): MDHEN, SYDVKM. The CDR3 has 12 residues. CDR3 sequence reads: CASPGTELEAFF. CDR3 coding DNA: TGTGCCAGCCCCGGGACAGAGCTTGAAGCTTTCTTT.

The chain carries TRBV11-2 and TRBJ1-3, with a weak D call TRBD1 (5 bases). Per germline, CDR1 SGHAT and CDR2 FQNNGV. The CDR3 sequence is 13 residues long. Trimming took off 6 bases at V and 4 bases at J, with 10 bases between the two ends. The CDR3 coding sequence is TGTGCCAGCAGGGTGACAGTGGGAAACACCATATATTTT. This gives the protein CASRVTVGNTIYF.

The chain joins TRBV10-3 to TRBJ2-3; D is perhaps TRBD2 (5 bases). CDR1 is ENHRY and CDR2 is SYGVKD in the germline V gene. The CDR3 runs to 15 residues. V was trimmed by 3 bases and J by 8 bases, leaving 18 bases between them. This chain's CDR3 is CAISDGGSTRATQYF. The CDR3 DNA is TGTGCCATCAGTGATGGAGGATCCACCCGCGCTACGCAGTATTTT.

This sequence joins TRBV7-9 and TRBJ1-1; no firm D call. Between the trimmed V and J ends, which lost 8 bases and 1 base, there was a span of 11 bases. The CDR3 consists of 13 residues. CDR1 SEHNR and CDR2 FQNEAQ come from the germline V gene (reference sequence). This CDR3 reads CASLAAGNTEAFF. In DNA form, the CDR3 reads TGTGCCAGCTTGGCCGCAGGGAACACTGAAGCTTTCTTT.

V is TRBV11-2 and J is TRBJ2-1; 7 bases map to TRBD1. This CDR3 has 15 amino acids. V shed 0 bases, J shed 4 bases, and the junction held 3 bases outside the gene matches. Germline V lookup: CDR1 SGHAT, CDR2 FQNNGV. The CDR3 loop is CASSLETGSYNEQFF. CDR3 in DNA: TGTGCCAGCAGCTTAGAGACAGGGTCTTACAATGAGCAGTTCTTC.

The J gene is TRBJ2-5, the V gene TRBV5-1; D possibly corresponds to TRBD2 (5 bases). Trimming removed 4 bases from V and 1 base from J, with 8 bases in between. CDR3 length equals 13 residues. Germline-derived CDR1 and CDR2 are SGHRS and YFSETQ. The CDR3 sequence is CASSRTGQETQYF. As DNA, the CDR3 is TGCGCCAGCAGCCGGACTGGCCAAGAGACCCAGTACTTC. The full variable domain, rest sourced from reference TRBV5-1 and TRBJ2-5, is KAGVTQTPRYLIKTRGQQVTLSCSPISGHRSVSWYQQTPGQGLQFLFEYFSETQRNKGNFPGRFSGRQFSNSRSEMNVSTLELGDSALYLCASSRTGQETQYFGPGTRLLVL.

The chain employs TRBV9 and TRBJ1-2; 8 positions match TRBD1. The CDR3 has 14 residues. Germline trimming cut 3 bases from V and 8 bases from J; bases unmatched to any gene: 9. The V gene's germline CDR1 is SGDLS and CDR2 YYNGEE. This chain's CDR3 is CASSAGGQGYGYTF. DNA for the CDR3: TGTGCCAGCAGCGCCGGCGGACAGGGCTACGGCTACACCTTC.

The J gene is TRBJ2-3, the V gene TRBV3-1 (or the pseudogene TRBV3-2); 11 bases are shared with TRBD2. The CDR3 is 15 residues long. Germline V gene data show CDR1 as LGHDT and CDR2 as YNNKEL (reference sequence). V shed 3 bases and J 6 bases; nucleotides not matched to a gene: 5. The CDR3 coding sequence is TGTGCCAGCAGCCAGGGACTAGCGGTGGGCGATACGCAGTATTTT. Translation gives CASSQGLAVGDTQYF.

This chain uses TRBV5-4 with TRBJ1-5; weak D call: TRBD1 (5 bases). CDR1 is SGHNT and CDR2 is YYREEE in the germline V gene (reference sequence). V lost 4 bases, J lost 3 bases, and 23 bases lay in between. This CDR3 spans 18 amino acids. CDR3 nucleotide sequence: TGTGCCAGCAGCACCCCCGGGGGAGCCCATTCGTCCAATCAGCCCCAGCATTTT. Translation gives CASSTPGGAHSSNQPQHF.

The chain has TRBV2 and TRBJ2-1; TRBD2 might be the D (6 bases). Deletions cut 4 bases from V and 4 bases from J, with 8 bases between. Germline V gene sequence: CDR1 SNHLY, CDR2 FYNNEI. The CDR3 loop spans 13 amino acids. CDR3 DNA: TGTGCCAGCAGTGGGAGGGAGTACAATGAGCAGTTCTTC. Translation: CASSGREYNEQFF.

The gene calls are TRBV11-2 and TRBJ2-7, with a weak D call TRBD2 (6 bases). CDR3 size: 14 residues. CDR1 and CDR2 from the germline V gene are SGHAT and FQNNGV. V was shortened by 0 bases and J by 6 bases, with 12 bases between the two germline ends. CDR3 sequence: CASSLEAGSGEQYF. The CDR3 coding sequence is TGTGCCAGCAGCTTAGAGGCGGGATCGGGCGAGCAGTACTTC. The entire variable domain, with the rest obtained from reference TRBV11-2 and TRBJ2-7, is as follows: EAGVAQSPRYKIIEKRQSVAFWCNPISGHATLYWYQQILGQGPKLLIQFQNNGVVDDSQLPKDRFSAERLKGVDSTLKIQPAKLEDSAVYLCASSLEAGSGEQYFGPGTRLTVT.

The genes are TRBV10-3 and TRBJ2-1; 9 bases map to TRBD2. The V gene's germline CDR1 is ENHRY and CDR2 SYGVKD. The V gene end was trimmed by 6 bases and the J gene end by 2 bases; junction bases not matched to a gene: 5. The CDR3 covers 15 residues. The CDR3 protein is CAISRLAGAYNEQFF. The DNA for the CDR3 is TGTGCCATCAGCCGATTAGCGGGAGCCTACAATGAGCAGTTCTTC.

The J gene is TRBJ1-1, the V gene TRBV10-3; D unclear. Germline CDR1 and CDR2: ENHRY and SYGVKD. V was shortened by 0 bases and J by 3 bases, with 5 bases between the two germline ends. The CDR3 covers 13 residues. The CDR3, as DNA: TGTGCCATCAGTGAGTCGAGGGACACTGAAGCTTTCTTT. Its protein product is CAISESRDTEAFF.

Only a few counts were recorded for this clone. This chain uses TRBV19 with TRBJ2-2; D perhaps matches TRBD2 (6 bases). The CDR3 spans 18 residues. CDR1 is LNHDA and CDR2 is SQIVND in the germline V gene (reference sequence). Trimming took 5 bases from V and 3 from J, leaving 22 bases between them. CDR3 sequence reads: CASSRARGGGFYTGELFF. CDR3 nucleotide sequence: TGTGCCAGTAGTCGAGCGCGAGGTGGGGGGTTTTACACCGGGGAGCTGTTTTTT. Using reference TRBV19 and TRBJ2-2 for the parts outside the CDR3, the full variable domain is DGGITQSPKYLFRKEGQNVTLSCEQNLNHDAMYWYRQDPGQGLRLIYYSQIVNDFQKGDIAEGYSVSREKKESFPLTVTSAQKNPTAFYLCASSRARGGGFYTGELFFGEGSRLTVL.

The rearrangement uses TRBV9 and TRBJ2-7; 8 nucleotides agree with TRBD2. The CDR3 spans 14 residues. V was pared by 4 bases and J by 3 bases, with 6 bases of the junction left unmatched. Germline V gene lookup returns CDR1 SGDLS and CDR2 YYNGEE. DNA for the CDR3: TGTGCCAGCAGCCCAGGGACTAGAAACTACGAGCAGTACTTC. The encoded protein is CASSPGTRNYEQYF.

The V call is TRBV5-6, the J call TRBJ1-5; D is perhaps TRBD1 (5 bases). Germline lookup yields CDR1 SGHDT and CDR2 YYEEEE. Between the trimmed V and J ends, which lost 1 base and 5 bases, there was a span of 13 bases. The CDR3 contains 15 residues. The CDR3 loop reads CASSLFQGKDQPQHF. The DNA for the CDR3 is TGTGCCAGCAGCTTGTTCCAGGGAAAAGATCAGCCCCAGCATTTT.

This chain connects TRBV28 to TRBJ2-7, with TRBD2 identical over 8 bases. Germline lookup yields CDR1 MDHEN and CDR2 SYDVKM. V lost 5 bases, J lost 2 bases, and 11 bases stayed unmatched. This CDR3 comprises 16 residues. DNA of the CDR3: TGTGCCAGCAGTCCAGAACTAGCGGCAACACCCTACGAGCAGTACTTC. Encoded protein: CASSPELAATPYEQYF.

The chain uses TRBV28 and TRBJ2-3, with D perhaps matching TRBD2 (6 bases). The V end was cut by 6 bases, the J end by 5 bases, with 18 bases between. This CDR3 contains 15 residues. The germline V gene encodes CDR1 MDHEN and CDR2 SYDVKM. DNA for the CDR3: TGTGCCAGCAGCCAGGTTTTGGGAGGAGGAGATACGCAGTATTTT. Its translation is CASSQVLGGGDTQYF.

The rearrangement links TRBV9 to TRBJ1-2, with 9 bases matching TRBD1. V shed 4 bases and J 2 bases; nucleotides not matched to a gene: 6. Germline CDR1 SGDLS, CDR2 YYNGEE. The CDR3 runs to 15 residues. For the CDR3, the DNA is TGTGCCAGCAGCCAGGGGGGGACAGGGAACTATGGCTACACCTTC. Translated: CASSQGGTGNYGYTF.

The V call is TRBV7-8, the J call TRBJ1-5; D is possibly TRBD1 (6 bases). Germline V gives CDR1 SGHVS, CDR2 FQNEAQ. The CDR3 contains 16 residues. V was cut by 3 bases and J by 2 bases, with 14 bases left in between. DNA for the CDR3: TGTGCCAGCAGCTTGTACAGGGCTTTGGGCAATCAGCCCCAGCATTTT. Protein sequence: CASSLYRALGNQPQHF. Full variable domain (missing parts from reference TRBV7-8 and TRBJ1-5): GAGVSQSPRYKVAKRGQDVALRCDPISGHVSLFWYQQALGQGPEFLTYFQNEAQLDKSGLPSDRFFAERPEGSVSTLKIQRTQQEDSAVYLCASSLYRALGNQPQHFGDGTRLSIL.

V and J are TRBV5-6 and TRBJ2-2; 11 bases map to TRBD1. V shed 0 bases, J shed 5 bases, and the junction held 9 bases outside the gene matches. Germline CDR1 and CDR2: SGHDT and YYEEEE. There are 18 residues in the CDR3. The DNA of the CDR3 is TGTGCCAGCAGCTTGGATGGAAGAAGGGACAGGGGGACCGGGGAGCTGTTTTTT. It translates to CASSLDGRRDRGTGELFF. Based on the CDR3 plus reference TRBV5-6 and TRBJ2-2, the full variable domain is DAGVTQSPTHLIKTRGQQVTLRCSPKSGHDTVSWYQQALGQGPQFIFQYYEEEERQRGNFPDRFSGHQFPNYSSELNVNALLLGDSALYLCASSLDGRRDRGTGELFFGEGSRLTVL.

This rearrangement joins TRBV6-5 to TRBJ2-2, with 7 bases aligning to TRBD2. V gave up 3 bases and J gave up 4 bases; unmatched junction bases: 2. This CDR3 has 14 residues. The germline gives CDR1 MNHEY, CDR2 SVGAGI. The CDR3 is CASSYGGGTGELFF. Here the CDR3 DNA reads TGTGCCAGCAGTTATGGGGGGGGCACCGGGGAGCTGTTTTTT.

In its sample, this clone was seen a few times. The CDR3 nucleotides are TGTGCCAGCAGCTTAGAGTCCCTTAGATACCAAGAGACCCAGTACTTC. This translates into CASSLESLRYQETQYF. The V and J genes are TRBV11-2 and TRBJ2-5; no firm D call. With 0 bases removed from V and 0 bases from J, the gap between germline ends came to 11 bases. Germline CDR1 and CDR2: SGHAT and FQNNGV. This CDR3 is 16 amino acids long. Full variable domain (missing parts from reference TRBV11-2 and TRBJ2-5): EAGVAQSPRYKIIEKRQSVAFWCNPISGHATLYWYQQILGQGPKLLIQFQNNGVVDDSQLPKDRFSAERLKGVDSTLKIQPAKLEDSAVYLCASSLESLRYQETQYFGPGTRLLVL.

This clone was counted once. The chain carries TRBV19 and TRBJ2-1; 7 bases fit TRBD2. The CDR3 runs to 17 residues. Germline CDR1 reads LNHDA; CDR2 reads SQIVND (reference sequence). V lost 1 base and J lost 3; bases outside the gene matches: 9. The CDR3 DNA follows: TGTGCCAGTAGTATAGCCGGCGGCGGGGGATACTACAATGAGCAGTTCTTC. It yields the protein CASSIAGGGGYYNEQFF.

The J gene is TRBJ1-1, the V gene TRBV5-1; a weak D match, TRBD1 (5 bases). CDR3 length: 15 amino acids. Germline V lookup: CDR1 SGHRS, CDR2 YFSETQ. V dropped 2 bases and J dropped 5 bases, with 16 bases sitting between them. CDR3 nucleotide sequence: TGCGCCAGCAGCTTACAAAGGGGCGGGAGAACTGAAGCTTTCTTT. Protein product: CASSLQRGGRTEAFF. Together with reference TRBV5-1 and TRBJ1-1, the CDR3 gives the full variable domain: KAGVTQTPRYLIKTRGQQVTLSCSPISGHRSVSWYQQTPGQGLQFLFEYFSETQRNKGNFPGRFSGRQFSNSRSEMNVSTLELGDSALYLCASSLQRGGRTEAFFGQGTRLTVV.

This clone appeared once. V usage is TRBV2 and J usage is TRBJ2-7, with D possibly being TRBD2 (5 bases). The CDR3 is 14 amino acids. The ends were cut back, 6 bases at V and 6 bases at J, with 18 bases in the middle. Germline CDR1 SNHLY, CDR2 FYNNEI. CDR3 residues: CASSSQRGSVEQYF. The CDR3, as DNA: TGTGCCAGCAGCTCCCAGCGCGGGTCGGTCGAGCAGTACTTC.